This entry lists 19 T cell receptor beta chains sequenced from one sample in a study of T cell responses to AZD1222 COVID-19 vaccine. Data came from immunoSEQ multiplex PCR; TCRdb stores just in-frame clones and leaves some out. The profile shows about 150,000 clones, approximately 89% of them singletons. Here the sequenced sample was peripheral blood, taken on day 0 of MenACWY control vaccination. The source is an adult in good health.

The V and J genes are TRBV7-3 and TRBJ1-1; the D is unclear. The CDR3 spans 13 residues. Per the germline V gene, CDR1 is SGHTA and CDR2 is FQGTGA. The V gene lost 1 base and the J gene lost 5 bases, with 8 bases spanning the gap. The CDR3 region has the DNA TGTGCCAGCAGCTTAAGAGTAAGAACTGAAGCTTTCTTT. Residues: CASSLRVRTEAFF. Full variable domain (outside the CDR3, taken from reference TRBV7-3 and TRBJ1-1): GAGVSQTPSNKVTEKGKYVELRCDPISGHTALYWYRQSLGQGPEFLIYFQGTGAADDSGLPNDRFFAVRPEGSVSTLKIQRTERGDSAVYLCASSLRVRTEAFFGQGTRLTVV.

The V and J genes are TRBV9 and TRBJ1-3, with 8 bases fitting TRBD1. The length of the CDR3 is 16 residues. Germline-derived CDR1 and CDR2 are SGDLS and YYNGEE. After removal of 4 bases from V and 3 bases from J, the junction contained 9 bases not matched to a gene. The CDR3 reads CASSPRPGGIGNTIYF. The CDR3 nucleotides are TGTGCCAGCAGCCCTCGCCCAGGGGGCATTGGAAACACCATATATTTT.

This chain links TRBV4-3 with TRBJ1-2; perhaps TRBD1 as D (5 bases). CDR1 and CDR2 (germline): LGHNA, YSLEER. The V end lost 1 base, the J end lost 6 bases, and 18 bases lay between the germline ends. The CDR3 is 16 amino acids. This CDR3 is CASSQVSTAFWDGYTF. CDR3 nucleotide sequence: TGCGCCAGCAGCCAAGTGTCGACAGCATTTTGGGATGGCTACACCTTC.

The chain links TRBV6-5 to TRBJ1-2; D is perhaps TRBD1 (5 bases). The V gene's germline CDR1 is MNHEY and CDR2 SVGAGI. This CDR3 has 14 amino acids. V was clipped by 5 bases and J by 4 bases, with 14 bases between them. Here the CDR3 reads CASSQSDRLYGYTF. CDR3 coding DNA: TGTGCCAGCAGTCAAAGTGACAGACTCTATGGCTACACCTTC.

The genes are TRBV5-6 and TRBJ1-2; D uncertain. This CDR3 is built from 17 residues. V shed 2 bases and J shed 0 bases, with 17 bases lying between them. Germline V CDR1 and CDR2: SGHDT, YYEEEE. The CDR3 sequence is CASSFFWADDTNYGYTF. DNA for the CDR3: TGTGCCAGCAGCTTTTTCTGGGCGGATGATACTAACTATGGCTACACCTTC. Supplemented by reference TRBV5-6 and TRBJ1-2, the full variable domain reads DAGVTQSPTHLIKTRGQQVTLRCSPKSGHDTVSWYQQALGQGPQFIFQYYEEEERQRGNFPDRFSGHQFPNYSSELNVNALLLGDSALYLCASSFFWADDTNYGYTFGSGTRLTVV.

This clone appeared a single time. This chain uses TRBV11-3 with TRBJ1-2; D possibly corresponds to TRBD1 (5 bases). CDR3 length equals 13 residues. CDR1 and CDR2 from the germline V gene are SGHNT and YENEEA. Trimming pared 5 bases from V and 6 bases from J, leaving 13 bases between. In DNA, the CDR3 is TGTGCCAGCAGCCCGAGGGGCCCAGATGGCTACACCTTC. This translates into CASSPRGPDGYTF.

The chain carries TRBV1 and TRBJ1-3; the DNA was not compared with TRBD1, the D call given in the table. TRBV1 is a recognized pseudogene. CDR3 size: 18 residues. CDR3 sequence reads: CTSSQGTWDRGSGNTIYF. The CDR3 region has the DNA TGCACCAGCAGCCAAGGAACTTGGGACAGGGGGTCTGGAAACACCATATATTTT.

The CDR3 sequence: CASSSMSGIGYGYTF. The CDR3, as DNA: TGTGCCAGCAGCTCGATGTCGGGAATTGGCTATGGCTACACCTTC. The rearrangement uses TRBV7-2 and TRBJ1-2; D ambiguous. The germline V and J ends were trimmed by 4 bases and 4 bases, with 16 bases remaining between them. The CDR3 is made up of 15 amino acids. CDR1 and CDR2 from the germline V gene are SGHTA and FQGNSA.

The chain has TRBV28 and TRBJ2-2; D uncertain. CDR1 and CDR2 from the germline V gene are MDHEN and SYDVKM. The CDR3 loop spans 16 amino acids. Trimming took 7 bases from V and 3 from J, leaving 18 bases between them. This CDR3 reads CASTIPKGLDTGELFF. As DNA, the CDR3 is TGTGCCAGCACCATCCCGAAGGGTTTGGACACCGGGGAGCTGTTTTTT.

The V and J genes are TRBV7-8 and TRBJ2-1, with TRBD1 matching over 7 bases. Germline CDR1 and CDR2: SGHVS and FQNEAQ. The CDR3 spans 15 residues. Trimming cost V 5 bases and J 6 bases; bases outside gene matches: 10. CDR3 coding DNA: TGTGCCAGCAGCCTATGGACAGGCTCCAGCAATGAGCAGTTCTTC. Amino acids: CASSLWTGSSNEQFF.

This clone was observed once. This chain uses TRBV6-5 with TRBJ2-7, with D perhaps matching TRBD1 (6 bases). The V end was cut by 6 bases, the J end by 5 bases, with 11 bases between. The V gene's germline CDR1 is MNHEY and CDR2 SVGAGI. This CDR3 contains 12 residues. The CDR3 bases are TGTGCCAGCAGGTCGAACAGGGACGAGCAGTACTTC. It translates to CASRSNRDEQYF.

This chain uses TRBV6-2 or TRBV6-3 with TRBJ1-5, with unresolved D. V was clipped by 4 bases and J by 5 bases, with 9 bases between them. Per the germline V gene, CDR1 is MNHEY and CDR2 is SVGEGT. CDR3 length equals 13 residues. The CDR3 protein is CASSSTVYQPQHF. In nucleotides, the CDR3 is TGTGCCAGCAGTTCAACGGTCTATCAGCCCCAGCATTTT.

About this clone itself: Different DNA sequences within this sample yield the same CDR3. In nucleotides, the CDR3 is TGTGCCAGCTCACCGGGACTTGACAATGAGCAGTTCTTC. This codes for CASSPGLDNEQFF. The chain couples TRBV18 to TRBJ2-1, with D tentatively TRBD2 (6 bases). Trimming pared 3 bases from V and 5 bases from J, leaving 8 bases between. Germline V gene data show CDR1 as KGHSH and CDR2 as LQKENI. This CDR3 contains 13 residues.

The CDR3 region is CASSVSPGGYTF. CDR3 in DNA: TGTGCCAGCAGCGTATCCCCGGGTGGCTACACCTTC. The chain carries TRBV9 and TRBJ1-2, with D unclear. This CDR3 is 12 amino acids long. The V gene's germline CDR1 is SGDLS and CDR2 YYNGEE. The ends were cut back, 1 base at V and 7 bases at J, with 8 bases in the middle. Together with reference TRBV9 and TRBJ1-2, the CDR3 gives the full variable domain: DSGVTQTPKHLITATGQRVTLRCSPRSGDLSVYWYQQSLDQGLQFLIQYYNGEERAKGNILERFSAQQFPDLHSELNLSSLELGDSALYFCASSVSPGGYTFGSGTRLTVV.

The chain has TRBV7-3 and TRBJ2-2; 7 positions match TRBD2. Per germline, CDR1 SGHTA and CDR2 FQGTGA. The CDR3 sequence is 17 residues long. V dropped 2 bases and J dropped 5; count of bases not matched to a gene: 11. CDR3 region: CASSLRLTGGGTGELFF. The DNA of the CDR3 is TGTGCCAGCAGCTTACGCTTGACGGGAGGTGGGACCGGGGAGCTGTTTTTT.

J is TRBJ2-3 and V is TRBV6-5; possible D gene TRBD2, 5 bases. Germline V gives CDR1 MNHEY, CDR2 SVGAGI. Trimming removed 7 bases at V and 3 bases at J, with 17 bases between. There are 15 residues in the CDR3. CDR3 bases: TGTGCCAGCAACGTCGGAGGTCGCGGGACAGATACGCAGTATTTT. Translated, it gives CASNVGGRGTDTQYF.

CDR3 amino acids: CASMVDGAATEAFF. CDR3 bases: TGTGCCAGCATGGTCGACGGGGCGGCCACTGAAGCTTTCTTT. The chain has TRBV5-4 and TRBJ1-1; TRBD1 might be the D (5 bases). Germline V lookup: CDR1 SGHNT, CDR2 YYREEE (reference sequence). This CDR3 comprises 14 residues. V was cut by 6 bases and J by 4 bases, with 16 bases left in between.

For this clone: Other nucleotide sequences from this sample produce the same CDR3. The V gene is TRBV9, the J gene TRBJ1-1; no clear D. V gave up 1 base and J gave up 0 bases, with 7 bases separating them. Germline CDR1 reads SGDLS; CDR2 reads YYNGEE. This CDR3 spans 14 amino acids. The DNA for the CDR3 is TGTGCCAGCAGCGTAAGTGGAATGAACACTGAAGCTTTCTTT. It specifies CASSVSGMNTEAFF.

This chain connects TRBV5-1 to TRBJ2-5; no definite D call. The V end was cut by 2 bases, the J end by 5 bases, with 4 bases between. Germline V gene sequence: CDR1 SGHRS, CDR2 YFSETQ. CDR3 length equals 11 residues. The CDR3 sequence is CASSFMETQYF. The CDR3 DNA is TGCGCCAGCAGCTTCATGGAGACCCAGTACTTC. The variable domain in full, with the rest retrieved from reference TRBV5-1 and TRBJ2-5, is KAGVTQTPRYLIKTRGQQVTLSCSPISGHRSVSWYQQTPGQGLQFLFEYFSETQRNKGNFPGRFSGRQFSNSRSEMNVSTLELGDSALYLCASSFMETQYFGPGTRLLVL.